Following are 7 T cell receptor beta chains from one sample sequenced in a study of T cell responses to AZD1222 COVID-19 vaccine. TCRdb's table, derived via immunoSEQ multiplex PCR, lists solely in-frame clones and lacks some. Seen here are roughly 80,000 clones, 88% observed once, and the top ten hold more than 4.5%. This sample comprised peripheral blood, obtained on day 0 of MenACWY control vaccination. The receptors shown here come from an adult in good health.

The genes are TRBV7-9 and TRBJ2-5; D may be TRBD1 or TRBD2 (5 bases each). CDR1 and CDR2 from the germline V gene are SEHNR and FQNEAQ (reference sequence). The CDR3 extends over 15 amino acids. V lost 5 bases, J lost 9 bases, and 22 bases lay in between. The CDR3 DNA sequence: TGTGCCAGCAGCACTACCGGGACCAGAGGGGTCGCCCAGTACTTC. The encoded protein is CASSTTGTRGVAQYF.

The rearrangement links TRBV6-5 to TRBJ1-2; perhaps TRBD1 as D (5 bases). The germline V and J ends were trimmed by 7 bases and 12 bases, with 18 bases remaining between them. The germline gives CDR1 MNHEY, CDR2 SVGAGI. This CDR3 is built from 12 residues. The CDR3: CASMWGGEGNTF. CDR3 coding DNA: TGTGCCAGCATGTGGGGGGGAGAGGGTAACACCTTC.

The genes are TRBV27 and TRBJ1-1; D is undetermined. Between the trimmed V and J ends, which lost 1 base and 0 bases, there was a span of 9 bases. Germline V lookup: CDR1 MNHEY, CDR2 SMNVEV (reference sequence). This CDR3 spans 15 amino acids. The CDR3: CASSLLGILNTEAFF. The CDR3 DNA reads as TGTGCCAGCAGTTTATTAGGGATTTTGAACACTGAAGCTTTCTTT.

This chain uses TRBV4-2 with TRBJ2-2; no firm D call. Germline CDR1 reads LGHNA; CDR2 reads YNFKEQ. The CDR3 runs to 14 residues. V dropped 0 bases and J dropped 7 bases, with 9 bases sitting between them. In DNA, the CDR3 is TGTGCCAGCAGCCAAGATGGAAGCCGCGGGGAGCTGTTTTTT. Translation gives CASSQDGSRGELFF.

V and J are TRBV9 and TRBJ1-1, with D possibly matching TRBD1 (5 bases). The CDR3 consists of 15 residues. V was cut by 0 bases and J by 3 bases, with 12 bases left in between. The V gene's germline CDR1 is SGDLS and CDR2 YYNGEE. Written as DNA, the CDR3 is TGTGCCAGCAGCGTAGCGGGCGACAGCTACACTGAAGCTTTCTTT. As protein: CASSVAGDSYTEAFF.

J is TRBJ1-1 and V is TRBV7-3, with a possible D match to TRBD1 (5 bases). Trimming removed 1 base at V and 6 bases at J, with 9 bases between. CDR1 is SGHTA, CDR2 FQGTGA, per germline. The CDR3 consists of 13 residues. This chain's CDR3 is CASSLIPGAEAFF. The CDR3 region has the DNA TGTGCCAGCAGCTTAATTCCGGGGGCTGAAGCTTTCTTT.

For the CDR3, the DNA is TGCGCCAGCAGTGAGGTCCCGAACACTGAAGCTTTCTTT. Its protein product is CASSEVPNTEAFF. J is TRBJ1-1 and V is TRBV10-2, with no clear D. From germline, CDR1 is WSHSY and CDR2 SAAADI. The CDR3 consists of 13 residues. V lost 2 bases to trimming and J lost 1 base, with 5 bases between them.